This paragraph covers one T cell receptor (beta chain) sequence. The data were produced by immunoSEQ multiplex PCR, yet TCRdb's version contains in-frame clones alone and is incomplete. The sample records about 50,000 clones, over 90% being singletons. This TCR came from a man aged 35-49 years with rheumatoid arthritis. The sample was PBMCs.

The CDR3: CASSLRGQGTLRQYF. The CDR3 nucleotides are TGTGCCAGCAGCTTACGGGGACAGGGAACACTACGGCAGTACTTC. The gene calls are TRBV13 and TRBJ2-7; TRBD1 matches 9 bases. From germline, CDR1 is PRHDT and CDR2 FYEKMQ (reference sequence). The trim removed 2 bases at V and 9 bases at J, leaving 11 bases unmatched. The CDR3 covers 15 residues.